Presented here are 5 T cell receptor beta chains from one specimen sequenced in a study of T cell responses to AZD1222 COVID-19 vaccine. The method was immunoSEQ multiplex PCR; TCRdb's version includes in-frame clones alone and lacks a portion of them. Found here are about 99,000 clones, about 90% of them singletons; the top ten hold 20%. Material: peripheral blood, obtained on day 0 of AZD1222 vaccination. These receptors came from an adult in good health.

The chain has TRBV21-1 and TRBJ2-7; the DNA was not used to check the table's D call, TRBD2. TRBV21-1 is assigned pseudogene status. The CDR3 is 17 amino acids. The CDR3 loop reads CASSKTVGREGAYEQYF. For the CDR3, the DNA is TGTGCCAGCAGCAAAACTGTGGGGCGGGAGGGTGCCTACGAGCAGTACTTC.

The gene calls are TRBV19 and TRBJ2-7, with D tentatively TRBD2 (5 bases). This CDR3 region has 14 residues. Trimming took 4 bases from V and 6 from J, leaving 16 bases between them. Germline lookup yields CDR1 LNHDA and CDR2 SQIVND (reference sequence). The CDR3 DNA sequence: TGTGCCAGTAGTAGCGGGTTAGGAAGTTCCGAGCAGTACTTC. Protein: CASSSGLGSSEQYF.

The chain employs TRBV5-1 and TRBJ2-3; 9 bases are shared with TRBD2. The CDR3 consists of 17 residues. With V trimmed by 1 base and J by 0 bases, 6 bases remained unmatched. The germline V gene encodes CDR1 SGHRS and CDR2 YFSETQ. The CDR3 is CASSLPSGGTSTDTQYF. CDR3 DNA sequence: TGCGCCAGCAGCTTGCCCAGCGGGGGGACGAGCACAGATACGCAGTATTTT. Full variable domain (outside the CDR3, taken from reference TRBV5-1 and TRBJ2-3): KAGVTQTPRYLIKTRGQQVTLSCSPISGHRSVSWYQQTPGQGLQFLFEYFSETQRNKGNFPGRFSGRQFSNSRSEMNVSTLELGDSALYLCASSLPSGGTSTDTQYFGPGTRLTVL.

V gene TRBV4-3 combines with J gene TRBJ2-3; D may be TRBD1 or TRBD2 (6 bases each). The CDR3 has 18 amino acids. CDR1 LGHNA and CDR2 YSLEER come from the germline V gene. V shed 4 bases and J shed 4 bases, with 24 bases lying between them. CDR3 sequence: CASSPSDQGGRGADTQYF. DNA for the CDR3: TGCGCCAGCAGCCCCTCGGACCAAGGGGGGCGCGGGGCAGATACGCAGTATTTT.

The V and J genes are TRBV6-5 and TRBJ2-6; unclear D gene. The CDR3 runs 14 residues. V lost 5 bases and J lost 0, with 5 bases in between. Per germline, CDR1 MNHEY and CDR2 SVGAGI. CDR3 bases: TGTGCCAGCAGTCCCCCCTCTGGGGCCAACGTCCTGACTTTC. Its protein is CASSPPSGANVLTF.